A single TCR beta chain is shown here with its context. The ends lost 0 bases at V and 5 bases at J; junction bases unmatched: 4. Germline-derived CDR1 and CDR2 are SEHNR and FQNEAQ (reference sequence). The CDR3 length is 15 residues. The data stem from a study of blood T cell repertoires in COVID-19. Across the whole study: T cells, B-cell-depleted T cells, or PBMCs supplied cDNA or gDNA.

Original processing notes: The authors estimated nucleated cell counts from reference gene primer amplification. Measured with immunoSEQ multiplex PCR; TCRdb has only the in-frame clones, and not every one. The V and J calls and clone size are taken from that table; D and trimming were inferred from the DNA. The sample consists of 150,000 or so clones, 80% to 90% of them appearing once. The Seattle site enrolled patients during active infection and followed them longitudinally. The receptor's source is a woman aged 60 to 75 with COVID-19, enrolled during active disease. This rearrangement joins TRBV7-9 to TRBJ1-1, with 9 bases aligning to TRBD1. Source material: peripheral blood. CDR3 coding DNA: TGTGCCAGCAGCTTAGCGGACAGGGGTTTTACTGAAGCTTTCTTT. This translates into CASSLADRGFTEAFF. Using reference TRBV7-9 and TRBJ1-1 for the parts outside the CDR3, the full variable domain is DTGVSQNPRHKITKRGQNVTFRCDPISEHNRLYWYRQTLGQGPEFLTYFQNEAQLEKSRLLSDRFSAERPKGSFSTLEIQRTEQGDSAMYLCASSLADRGFTEAFFGQGTRLTVV.